This TCR beta chain is drawn from a study of blood T cell repertoires in COVID-19. Study overall: The United States, Italy and Spain supplied acute and convalescent COVID-19 samples. T cells, B-cell-depleted T cells, or PBMCs provided the cDNA or gDNA that served as material.

Original processing methods: Estimates of nucleated cell counts were drawn from the amplification of reference gene primers. The repertoire was sequenced with immunoSEQ multiplex PCR; TCRdb's copy has only in-frame clones and lacks some. That table supplies the V and J calls and clone size; D and trimming were determined from the DNA. The profile shows approximately 150,000 clones, roughly nine tenths of them singletons. V gave up 5 bases and J gave up 9 bases; unmatched junction bases: 14. The germline gives CDR1 SEHNR, CDR2 FQNEAQ (reference sequence). This CDR3 comprises 16 residues. The V call is TRBV7-9, the J call TRBJ2-1; 9 nucleotides line up with TRBD1. The TCR comes from a man aged 55 to 70 with active or convalescent COVID-19. Sequencing input: peripheral blood. This CDR3 reads CASSTTTGGERIEQFF. CDR3 coding DNA: TGTGCCAGCAGCACAACTACAGGGGGCGAGAGGATTGAGCAGTTCTTC.